The rows below give T cell receptor beta chains drawn from one sample of a study of shared clonotypes between healthy human individuals. Profiling relied on immunoSEQ multiplex PCR, and the TCRdb table lists in-frame clones only, not all of them. The data contain 2 million to 2.5 million clones, over 85% of them singletons. The sample was naive CD4+ T cells from PBMCs. These receptors all stem from a man younger than 35 in good health. Some clones in this sample may be carry-over from other donors' samples. CDR3s include the opening cysteine and the closing phenylalanine or tryptophan. Fields, in order: D gene, J gene, V gene, CDR3 length, CDR3 protein. A D gene is named only where the DNA matches it firmly.

TRBD1 | TRBJ2-3 | TRBV6-5 | 11 | CASYRGDTQYF
TRBD2 | TRBJ2-2 | TRBV5-1 | 15 | CASSVSGANTGELFF
NA | TRBJ2-1 | TRBV5-6 | 15 | CASINRDLRPGEQFF
NA | TRBJ2-2 | TRBV27 | 19 | CATLQRTDNDGVGTGELFF
NA | TRBJ2-6 | TRBV5-1 | 16 | CASSLEGLSGANVLTF
TRBD2 | TRBJ2-2 | TRBV28 | 20 | CASSLWGTEGLAGRTGELFF
NA | TRBJ2-1 | TRBV6-1 | 11 | CASRRQAEQFF
NA | TRBJ1-5 | TRBV5-6 | 15 | CASSLGRSSNQPQHF
NA | TRBJ1-2 | TRBV6-5 | 14 | CATLPLGSARGYTF
TRBD1 | TRBJ2-1 | TRBV28 | 18 | CASSLWTFVGQGANEQFF
NA | TRBJ1-2 | TRBV6-1 | 12 | CASSERGSGYTF
NA | TRBJ2-1 | TRBV4-3 | 17 | CASSQSLGAAHYNEQFF
TRBD1 | TRBJ2-3 | TRBV5-6 | 17 | CASSLLRGRAITDTQYF
NA | TRBJ2-3 | TRBV9 | 14 | CASSVGPGTDTQYF
TRBD2 | TRBJ2-5 | TRBV5-1 | 15 | CASSPVLAGQETQYF
NA | TRBJ2-3 | TRBV11-2 | 13 | CASSRDAGDTQYF
TRBD1 | TRBJ2-7 | TRBV2 | 14 | CASSGWDSRYEQYF
NA | TRBJ1-2 | TRBV28 | 13 | CASTWAGNYGYTF
NA | TRBJ2-2 | TRBV27 | 12 | CASSSLAGELFF
NA | TRBJ2-6 | TRBV11-3 | 17 | CASRIEDGSSGANVLTF
TRBD2 | TRBJ2-7 | TRBV5-1 | 15 | CASSQTSGSSVEQYF
TRBD2 | TRBJ2-5 | TRBV4-1 | 16 | CASSQVPSGFQETQYF
NA | TRBJ1-2 | TRBV6-6 | 14 | CASSRAQGDYGYTF
NA | TRBJ2-5 | TRBV5-1 | 15 | CASSSSGSLQETQYF
NA | TRBJ2-7 | TRBV7-2 | 12 | CASSFSGNEQYF
NA | TRBJ2-7 | TRBV27 | 21 | CASSLLWRGRFQSRTSYEQYF
TRBD2 | TRBJ2-1 | TRBV5-1 | 15 | CASSLPSGPPNEQFF
NA | TRBJ1-4 | TRBV5-1 | 14 | CASSLEGTGEKLFF
NA | TRBJ2-1 | TRBV28 | 11 | CASSLMGAVFF
NA | TRBJ2-1 | TRBV30 | 15 | CAWSTTGGRYNEQFF
TRBD2 | TRBJ2-3 | TRBV4-3 | 17 | CASSQERAGGPTDTQYF
NA | TRBJ2-1 | TRBV27 | 11 | CASTPGAFRFF
NA | TRBJ1-5 | TRBV7-2 | 12 | CASSNDRLSQHF
TRBD2 | TRBJ2-1 | TRBV7-3 | 15 | CASSAKGLAGDEQFF
NA | TRBJ1-2 | TRBV2 | 14 | CASSEEGTLGGYTF
NA | TRBJ1-1 | TRBV6-5 | 14 | CASRPTMTGTEAFF
NA | TRBJ2-7 | TRBV30 | 15 | CAWSVGGRVSYEQYF
NA | TRBJ1-2 | TRBV14 | 15 | CASSQPGVGYYGYTF
TRBD1 | TRBJ1-2 | TRBV11-1 | 15 | CASSLGQRDNYGYTF
TRBD2 | TRBJ2-1 | TRBV11-2 | 16 | CASSLRTSAPGNEQFF